This TCR beta chain emerged from a study of cytomegalovirus exposure and HLA in healthy donors. Study-level results: Based on reports, TCR beta sequences accurately predicted HLA-A and HLA-B alleles for most subjects. The authors excluded some V segments, including TRBV6-2 and TRBV6-3, as indistinguishable. There were a few CMV-associated chains whose specificity for CMV antigens was confirmed in vitro. As immune exposure information, only CMV serostatus was available.

This clone was observed once. As yet, its antigen is unknown. CDR1 is SQVTM and CDR2 is ANQGSEA in the germline V gene. Trimming took 4 bases from V and 7 from J; bases not matched to a gene: 5. The CDR3 has 13 amino acids. The PCR ran on 60 Vbeta and 13 Jbeta primers. Here immunoSEQ multiplex PCR was the method, and the copy in TCRdb shows in-frame clones only, minus some. The sample consists of roughly 100,000 clones, roughly 80% of them appearing once. Sequencing was performed on PBMCs. The sequence derives from a man in his forties or fifties in good health and CMV-seropositive. The chain employs TRBV29-1 and TRBJ2-4; 9 bases fit TRBD2. The CDR3: CSVGASGTNIQYF. Here the CDR3 DNA reads TGCAGCGTTGGTGCTAGCGGGACCAACATTCAGTACTTC.